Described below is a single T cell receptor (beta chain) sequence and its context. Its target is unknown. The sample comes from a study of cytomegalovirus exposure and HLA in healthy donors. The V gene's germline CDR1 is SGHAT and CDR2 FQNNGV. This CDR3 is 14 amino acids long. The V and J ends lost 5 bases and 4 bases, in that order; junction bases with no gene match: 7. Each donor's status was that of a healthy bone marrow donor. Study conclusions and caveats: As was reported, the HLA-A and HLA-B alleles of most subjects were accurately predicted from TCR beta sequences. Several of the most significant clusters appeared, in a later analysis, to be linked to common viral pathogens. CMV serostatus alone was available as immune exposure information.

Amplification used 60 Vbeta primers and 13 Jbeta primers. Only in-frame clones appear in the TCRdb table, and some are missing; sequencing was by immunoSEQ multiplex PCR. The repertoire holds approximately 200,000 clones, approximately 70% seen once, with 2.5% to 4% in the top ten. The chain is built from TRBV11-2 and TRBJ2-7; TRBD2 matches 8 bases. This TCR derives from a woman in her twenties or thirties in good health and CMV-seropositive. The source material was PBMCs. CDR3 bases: TGTGCCAGCAGCCCATCTAGCGGGTTATACGAGCAGTACTTC. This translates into CASSPSSGLYEQYF.